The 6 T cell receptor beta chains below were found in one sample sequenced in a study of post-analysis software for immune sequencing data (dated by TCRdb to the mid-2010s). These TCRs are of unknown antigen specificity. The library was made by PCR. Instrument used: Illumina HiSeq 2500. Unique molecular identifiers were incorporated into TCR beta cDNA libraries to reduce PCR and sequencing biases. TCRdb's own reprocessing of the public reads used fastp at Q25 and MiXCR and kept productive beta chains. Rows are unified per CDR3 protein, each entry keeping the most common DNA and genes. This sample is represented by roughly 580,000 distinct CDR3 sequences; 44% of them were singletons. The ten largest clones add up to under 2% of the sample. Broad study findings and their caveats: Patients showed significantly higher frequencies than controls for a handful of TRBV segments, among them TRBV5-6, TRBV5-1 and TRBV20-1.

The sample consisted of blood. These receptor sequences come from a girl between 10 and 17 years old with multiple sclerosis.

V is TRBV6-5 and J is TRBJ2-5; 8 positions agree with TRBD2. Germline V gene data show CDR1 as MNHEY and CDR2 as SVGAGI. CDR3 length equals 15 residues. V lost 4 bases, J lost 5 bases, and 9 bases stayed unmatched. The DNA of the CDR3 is TGTGCCAGCAGTTCCTATCGGGAGGGTAGGGAGACCCAGTACTTC. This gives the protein CASSSYREGRETQYF.

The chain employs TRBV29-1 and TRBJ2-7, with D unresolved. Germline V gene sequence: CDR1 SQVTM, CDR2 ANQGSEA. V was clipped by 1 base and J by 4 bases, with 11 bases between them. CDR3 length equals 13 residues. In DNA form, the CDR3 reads TGCAGCGTTGAAGGGCTAGTGGGATACGAGCAGTACTTC. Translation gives CSVEGLVGYEQYF.

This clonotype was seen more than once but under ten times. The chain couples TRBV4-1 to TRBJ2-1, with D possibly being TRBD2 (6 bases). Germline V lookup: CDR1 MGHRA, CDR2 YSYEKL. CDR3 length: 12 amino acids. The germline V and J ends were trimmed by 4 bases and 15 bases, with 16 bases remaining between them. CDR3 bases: TGCGCCAGCAGCCCCTCTTGGGGCGGGATGTTCTTC. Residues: CASSPSWGGMFF.

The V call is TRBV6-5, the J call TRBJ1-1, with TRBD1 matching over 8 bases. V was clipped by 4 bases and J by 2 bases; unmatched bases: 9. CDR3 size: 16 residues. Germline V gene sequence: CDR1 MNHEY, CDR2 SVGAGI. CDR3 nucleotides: TGTGCCAGCAGTTGGACAGGGTCGAGGGGTAACACTGAAGCTTTCTTT. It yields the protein CASSWTGSRGNTEAFF.

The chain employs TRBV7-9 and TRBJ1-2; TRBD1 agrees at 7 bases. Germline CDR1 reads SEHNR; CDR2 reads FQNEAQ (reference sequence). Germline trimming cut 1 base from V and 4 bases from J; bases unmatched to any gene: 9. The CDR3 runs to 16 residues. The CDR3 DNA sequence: TGTGCCAGCAGCTTAGATGGGGGAGGGGGCGTCTATGGCTACACCTTC. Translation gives CASSLDGGGGVYGYTF.

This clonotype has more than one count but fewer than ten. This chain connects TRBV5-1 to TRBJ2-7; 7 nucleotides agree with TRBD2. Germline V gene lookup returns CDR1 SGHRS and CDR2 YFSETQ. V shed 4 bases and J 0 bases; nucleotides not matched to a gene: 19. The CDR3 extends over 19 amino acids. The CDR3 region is CASSGASGTLTPSSYEQYF. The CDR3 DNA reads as TGCGCCAGCAGCGGCGCAAGCGGGACCCTGACCCCTAGCTCCTACGAGCAGTACTTC.